This T cell receptor beta chain was captured in a study of beta chain features in type 1 diabetes. General study findings and limits: Type 1 diabetes patients had TCRB CDR3s that were shorter (moderately but significantly so) in all four CD4+ subsets.

This clone was recorded once. Its target is unknown. Sorting with CD45RO/CCR7/CD25/CD127/CD95/CD27 yielded naive, central memory, regulatory and stem-like memory CD4+ cells. Post-sort purity exceeded 95% for all sorted populations. The study reverse transcribed the entire isolated RNA, so it sequenced expressed TCRB transcripts. Libraries were prepared by immunoSEQ multiplex PCR; TCRdb keeps only in-frame clonotypes and omits some of them. The sample includes a few hundred thousand clones, roughly 12% of them seen just once. Germline CDR1 SQVTM, CDR2 ANQGSEA. Trimming shortened V by 4 bases and J by 5 bases, and 14 bases separated the two germline ends. The CDR3 consists of 14 residues.

The sample comprised naive CD4+ T cells from blood. V usage is TRBV29-1 and J usage is TRBJ2-2; no clear D. The TCR comes from a woman between 18 and 29 years old with type 1 diabetes. CDR3: CSVAVLLSTGELFF. In nucleotides, the CDR3 is TGCAGCGTTGCGGTACTCCTCTCTACCGGGGAGCTGTTTTTT.